This section outlines one TCR beta chain sequence together with its context. In the original analysis: CDR3 differences across clinicopathological groups were used to build a distant-metastasis classifier for papillary thyroid cancer. TCRdb re-called clones via MiXCR from the PCR reads. In this record, the V and J calls reflect TCRdb's handling and not the investigators' own analysis. The sample records 30,000 to 40,000 clones, around 17% being singletons. The germline gives CDR1 LNHNV, CDR2 YYDKDF (reference sequence). The germline V and J ends were trimmed by 11 bases and 4 bases, with 23 bases remaining between them. There are 16 residues in the CDR3. These data originate in a study of metastatic and nonmetastatic thyroid tumors. Study background: Samples came from malignant and benign thyroid patients, and repertoires were compared across blood and tumor or nodule tissue.

Each patient went into thyroid surgery without having received any treatment. This TCR was sampled from a male donor with papillary thyroid cancer or a benign thyroid nodule (not recorded which). Some clones in this sample may be carry-over from other donors' samples. This chain uses TRBV15 with TRBJ1-4; D gene unclear. What was sequenced was blood. The CDR3 DNA sequence: TGTGCCCCCTGCAGAGAAGGTGCTGTCCGTAATGAAAAACTGTTTTTT. It yields the protein CAPCREGAVRNEKLFF. Variable domain in full (rest from reference TRBV15 and TRBJ1-4): DAMVIQNPRYQVTQFGKPVTLSCSQTLNHNVMYWYQQKSSQAPKLLFHYYDKDFNNEADTPDNFQSRRPNTSFCFLDIRSPGLGDTAMYLCAPCREGAVRNEKLFFGSGTQLSVL.